Listed below are T cell receptor beta chains from one sample, sequenced in a study of T cell responses to AZD1222 COVID-19 vaccine. Clones were sequenced by immunoSEQ multiplex PCR, and TCRdb holds only the in-frame ones, with some missing. The sample shows about 72,000 clones, approximately 90% of them seen only once. Sequences were derived from peripheral blood, sampled on day 0 of AZD1222 vaccination. The receptors stem from an adult in good health. The CDR3 runs from the conserved cysteine through the conserved F or W. D genes are given only for firm matches. Not all rows give a size; the values are once, few, many and, for expanded clones, a class.

d_call | j_call | v_call | clone_size | cdr3_nt | cdr3_aa
NA | TRBJ2-7 | TRBV27 | NA | TGTGCCAGCAGTTGGAACGAAGGGGGGTACGAGCAGTACTTC | CASSWNEGGYEQYF
TRBD1 | TRBJ1-5 | TRBV7-2 | NA | TGTGCCAGCAGTCATGGCGGGCAGGGGGCTTGGCAGCCCCAGCATTTT | CASSHGGQGAWQPQHF
TRBD2 | TRBJ2-5 | TRBV7-6 | NA | TGTGCCAGCAGGTTTGGCGGGGGGGAGGAGACCCAGTACTTC | CASRFGGGEETQYF
NA | TRBJ2-5 | TRBV14 | NA | TGTGCCAGCAGCCAAGAAGGTCGGGAGACCCAGTACTTC | CASSQEGRETQYF
NA | TRBJ1-5 | TRBV7-2 | NA | TGTGCCAGCAGCCTAAGACAGACCAATCAGCCCCAGCATTTT | CASSLRQTNQPQHF
NA | TRBJ1-1 | TRBV21-1 | NA | TGTGCCAGCAGCAAAAGGTGGACAGGCCAGAACACTGAAGCTTTCTTT | CASSKRWTGQNTEAFF
TRBD1 | TRBJ2-3 | TRBV7-2 | NA | TGTGCCAGCAGCTTAGATGCAGGGGGCGCGGATACGCAGTATTTT | CASSLDAGGADTQYF
TRBD2 | TRBJ2-3 | TRBV4-2 | few | TGTGCCAGCAGCTGGGGACTAGCGGGAGGGCGGGGCACAGATACGCAGTATTTT | CASSWGLAGGRGTDTQYF
NA | TRBJ2-1 | TRBV9 | NA | TGTGCCAGCAGCGATAACAATGAGCAGTTCTTC | CASSDNNEQFF
NA | TRBJ2-5 | TRBV5-1 | NA | TGCGCCAGCAGCTCTGGAAGGCTTGGGACCCAGTACTTC | CASSSGRLGTQYF
TRBD1 | TRBJ1-5 | TRBV2 | few | TGTGCCAGCAGGGACACGGGACAGGGGGTAAGGCCCCAGCATTTT | CASRDTGQGVRPQHF
NA | TRBJ1-2 | TRBV7-2 | NA | TGTGCCAGCAGCCCCCTAGGGGGCTACACCTTC | CASSPLGGYTF
TRBD1 | TRBJ1-2 | TRBV9 | NA | TGTGCCAGCAGCGTAGCGTCGGGACAGGCTTCCTATGGCTACACCTTC | CASSVASGQASYGYTF
NA | TRBJ2-1 | TRBV6-5 | NA | TGTGCCAGCAGTTACTCGCAGTCGGAGCAGTTCTTC | CASSYSQSEQFF
TRBD1 | TRBJ2-7 | TRBV12-5 | NA | TGTGCTAGTGGCCCCGAGGGGGCAGGCGAGCAGTACTTC | CASGPEGAGEQYF
NA | TRBJ1-2 | TRBV19 | NA | TGTGCCAGTAGTATTATTGGACAGCAAAACGGCTATGGCTACACCTTC | CASSIIGQQNGYGYTF
NA | TRBJ2-2 | TRBV6-2/TRBV6-3 | once | TGTGCCAGCAGTTACCAGGCAGACACCGGGGAGCTGTTTTTT | CASSYQADTGELFF
TRBD1 | TRBJ1-2 | TRBV5-6 | NA | TGTGCCAGCAGCTTGGTTGCAGGGGGCTGGTATGGCTACACCTTC | CASSLVAGGWYGYTF
NA | TRBJ2-7 | TRBV3-1/TRBV3-2 | NA | TGTGCCAGCAGCCTCCCCCTGGTGAGGGGAGGCGCCTACGAGCAGTACTTC | CASSLPLVRGGAYEQYF
TRBD1 | TRBJ2-2 | TRBV19 | NA | TGTGCCAGTAGCGACAGGGTATACGGGGAGCTGTTTTTT | CASSDRVYGELFF
NA | TRBJ1-4 | TRBV6-5 | NA | TGTGCCACCTCGGGGAGGGGAACTAATGAAAAACTGTTTTTT | CATSGRGTNEKLFF
NA | TRBJ2-5 | TRBV6-2/TRBV6-3 | NA | TGTGCCAGCAGCCCCCTGGGGGAGACCCAGTACTTC | CASSPLGETQYF
NA | TRBJ2-1 | TRBV28 | once | TGTGCCAGCAGAATACCAGGGAGCTCCTACAATGAGCAGTTCTTC | CASRIPGSSYNEQFF
TRBD1 | TRBJ2-2 | TRBV4-3 | NA | TGCGCCAGCAGCCTCGGCAGGGGGACCGGGGAGCTGTTTTTT | CASSLGRGTGELFF
NA | TRBJ1-2 | TRBV6-5 | NA | TGTGCCAGCAGTCCGGACAGCGGACCCTATGGCTACACCTTC | CASSPDSGPYGYTF
TRBD1 | TRBJ1-2 | TRBV10-3 | NA | TGTGCCATCAGTGAAGGGACAGACTATGGCTACACCTTC | CAISEGTDYGYTF
TRBD2 | TRBJ2-3 | TRBV5-6 | NA | TGTGCCAGCAACGGACTAGCGGAGTTCACAGATACGCAGTATTTT | CASNGLAEFTDTQYF
NA | TRBJ1-2 | TRBV7-9 | NA | TGTGCCAGCAGCTTAGCAGGCGCAGGGACCACCGCCGGCTACACCTTC | CASSLAGAGTTAGYTF
NA | TRBJ1-2 | TRBV6-5 | NA | TGTGCCAGCCGAACCCATTCTGGGGGGTCTGGCTACACCTTC | CASRTHSGGSGYTF
NA | TRBJ1-5 | TRBV6-6 | NA | TGTGCCAGCAGTAACGGGCGCGACCAGCCCCAGCATTTT | CASSNGRDQPQHF
NA | TRBJ1-3 | TRBV6-4 | NA | TGTGCCAGCCCTTTGGGCAGGAGGGCCTCTGGAAACACCATATATTTT | CASPLGRRASGNTIYF
NA | TRBJ1-1 | TRBV3-1/TRBV3-2 | NA | TGTGCCAGCAGCCAAGTACCAGCCACTGAAGCTTTCTTT | CASSQVPATEAFF
NA | TRBJ2-3 | TRBV27 | NA | TGTGCCAGCAGTTATAACCTTCCAGAGGTTAGCACAGATACGCAGTATTTT | CASSYNLPEVSTDTQYF
TRBD1 | TRBJ1-5 | TRBV5-6 | NA | TGTGCCAGCAGCTACGGGACAGGGTCGGTTAGCAATCAGCCCCAGCATTTT | CASSYGTGSVSNQPQHF
NA | TRBJ1-1 | TRBV5-1 | NA | TGCGCCAGCAGCGTTGCCGGGACGGTGAACACTGAAGCTTTCTTT | CASSVAGTVNTEAFF
TRBD1 | TRBJ1-4 | TRBV28 | NA | TGTGCCAGCAGTTTCCCCAGGGGGACAGCCGGAGAAAAACTGTTTTTT | CASSFPRGTAGEKLFF
NA | TRBJ2-7 | TRBV4-2 | NA | TGTGCCAGCAGCCAAGATAGGGTGGGCTACGAGCAGTACTTC | CASSQDRVGYEQYF
NA | TRBJ1-2 | TRBV4-3 | NA | TGCGCCAGCAGCCAAGCCAGGACAGCTAACTATGGCTACACCTTC | CASSQARTANYGYTF
NA | TRBJ2-7 | TRBV5-1 | NA | TGCGCCAGCAGCGTATACAGGGAATCCTACGAGCAGTACTTC | CASSVYRESYEQYF
TRBD1 | TRBJ1-2 | TRBV5-6 | NA | TGTGCCAGCAGCTACCGGGACAGGGCGTATGGCTACACCTTC | CASSYRDRAYGYTF
NA | TRBJ1-1 | TRBV28 | NA | TGTGCCAGCAGTTTATTATCCGGGAACACTGAAGCTTTCTTT | CASSLLSGNTEAFF
NA | TRBJ1-2 | TRBV2 | NA | TGTGCCAGCAGTGTTGGGGGCCCTAGTGGCTACACCTTC | CASSVGGPSGYTF
TRBD1 | TRBJ2-7 | TRBV6-2/TRBV6-3 | NA | TGTGCCAGCAGTACGCGACAGGGCCTCGAGCAGTACTTC | CASSTRQGLEQYF
NA | TRBJ1-4 | TRBV19 | NA | TGTGCCAGTAGTATACAAGAAAAACTGTTTTTT | CASSIQEKLFF
TRBD1 | TRBJ1-6 | TRBV30 | NA | TGTGCCTGGAGATCTACAGGGGGTAATTCACCCCTCCACTTT | CAWRSTGGNSPLHF
NA | TRBJ1-1 | TRBV4-2 | few | TGTGCCAGCAGCCAAGATAGGTCGAACACTGAAGCTTTCTTT | CASSQDRSNTEAFF
TRBD1 | TRBJ1-3 | TRBV11-1 | NA | TGTGCCAGCAGCTTGACAGGGTTTGGAAACACCATATATTTT | CASSLTGFGNTIYF
NA | TRBJ1-4 | TRBV15 | NA | TGTGCCACCAGCAGAGATACTAGTGGGGGTGAAAAACTGTTTTTT | CATSRDTSGGEKLFF
NA | TRBJ1-2 | TRBV12-3/TRBV12-4 | NA | TGTGCCAGCAGTTCGGGACTCCTCTATGGCTACACCTTC | CASSSGLLYGYTF
NA | TRBJ1-6 | TRBV28 | NA | TGTGCCAGCAGGCGTCATACAGGGTATAATTCACCCCTCCACTTT | CASRRHTGYNSPLHF
NA | TRBJ2-1 | TRBV28 | NA | TGTGCCAGCAGTTTACCAGGACTACACGTCAATGAGCAGTTCTTC | CASSLPGLHVNEQFF
NA | TRBJ2-7 | TRBV30 | NA | TGTGCCTGGAGTGGGGACACTTCCTACGAGCAGTACTTC | CAWSGDTSYEQYF
NA | TRBJ1-1 | TRBV28 | NA | TGTGCCAGCATTGAGAGGACTGAAGCTTTCTTT | CASIERTEAFF
NA | TRBJ1-3 | TRBV6-5 | NA | TGTGCCAGCAGTTACGACGGCTCCTCTGGAAACACCATATATTTT | CASSYDGSSGNTIYF
NA | TRBJ2-7 | TRBV7-6 | few | TGTGCCAGCAGCGCCGGCGCAGGGGCCCCCTCCTACGAGCAGTACTTC | CASSAGAGAPSYEQYF